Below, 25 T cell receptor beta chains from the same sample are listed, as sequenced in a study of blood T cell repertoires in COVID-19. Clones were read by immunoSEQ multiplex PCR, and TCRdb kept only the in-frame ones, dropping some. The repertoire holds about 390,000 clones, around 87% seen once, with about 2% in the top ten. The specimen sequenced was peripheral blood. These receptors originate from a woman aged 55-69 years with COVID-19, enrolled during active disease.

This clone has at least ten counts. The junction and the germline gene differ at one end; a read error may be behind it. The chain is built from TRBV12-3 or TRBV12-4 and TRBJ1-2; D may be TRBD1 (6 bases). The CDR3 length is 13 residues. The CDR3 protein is CASSLALGQMPLF. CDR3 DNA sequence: TGTGCCAGCAGTTTAGCGCTAGGACAGATGCCTCTCTTC.

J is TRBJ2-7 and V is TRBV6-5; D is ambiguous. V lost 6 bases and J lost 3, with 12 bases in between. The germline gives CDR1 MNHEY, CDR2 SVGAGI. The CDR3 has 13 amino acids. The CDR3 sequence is CASSRTTHYEQYF. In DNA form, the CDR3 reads TGTGCCAGCAGCCGCACGACACACTACGAGCAGTACTTC.

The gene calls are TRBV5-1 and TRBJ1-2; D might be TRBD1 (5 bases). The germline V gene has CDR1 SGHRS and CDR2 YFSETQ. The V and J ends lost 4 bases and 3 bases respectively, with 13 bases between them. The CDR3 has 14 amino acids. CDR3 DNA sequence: TGCGCCAGCAGCCCGCGGGGGTTTGACTATGGCTACACCTTC. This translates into CASSPRGFDYGYTF.

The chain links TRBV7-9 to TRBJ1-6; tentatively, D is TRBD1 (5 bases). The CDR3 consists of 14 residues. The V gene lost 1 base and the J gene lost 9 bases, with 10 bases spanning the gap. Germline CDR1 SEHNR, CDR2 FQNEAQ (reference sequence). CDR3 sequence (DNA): TGTGCCAGCAGCTTAGTGCCGGGGGGTTCACCCCTCCACTTT. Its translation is CASSLVPGGSPLHF.

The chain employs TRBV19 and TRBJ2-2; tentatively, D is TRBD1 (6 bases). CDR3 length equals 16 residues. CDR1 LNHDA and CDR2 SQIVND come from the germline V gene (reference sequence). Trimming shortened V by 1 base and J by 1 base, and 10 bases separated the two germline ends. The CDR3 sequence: CASSIVRRGNTGELFF. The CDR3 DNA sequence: TGTGCCAGTAGTATAGTTCGCAGGGGGAACACCGGGGAGCTGTTTTTT.

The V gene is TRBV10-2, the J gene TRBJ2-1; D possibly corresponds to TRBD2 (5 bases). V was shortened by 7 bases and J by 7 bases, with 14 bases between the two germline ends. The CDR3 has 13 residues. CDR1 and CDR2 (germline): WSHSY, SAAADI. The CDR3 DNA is TGCGCCAGCACTAGCAGCGAGGTGAATGAGCAGTTCTTC. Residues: CASTSSEVNEQFF.

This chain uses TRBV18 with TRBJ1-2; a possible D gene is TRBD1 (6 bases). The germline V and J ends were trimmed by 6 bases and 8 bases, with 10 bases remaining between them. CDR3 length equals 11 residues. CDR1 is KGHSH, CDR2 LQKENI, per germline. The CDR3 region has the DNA TGTGCCAGCTCCGGGACATTCGGCTACACCTTC. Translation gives CASSGTFGYTF. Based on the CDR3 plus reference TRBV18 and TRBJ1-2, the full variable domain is NAGVMQNPRHLVRRRGQEARLRCSPMKGHSHVYWYRQLPEEGLKFMVYLQKENIIDESGMPKERFSAEFPKEGPSILRIQQVVRGDSAAYFCASSGTFGYTFGSGTRLTVV.

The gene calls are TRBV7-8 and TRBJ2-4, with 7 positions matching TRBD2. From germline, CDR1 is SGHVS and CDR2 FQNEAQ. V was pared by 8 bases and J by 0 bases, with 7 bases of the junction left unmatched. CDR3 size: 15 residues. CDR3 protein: CASSPGGRAKNIQYF. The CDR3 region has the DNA TGTGCCAGCTCTCCGGGCGGGAGAGCCAAAAACATTCAGTACTTC.

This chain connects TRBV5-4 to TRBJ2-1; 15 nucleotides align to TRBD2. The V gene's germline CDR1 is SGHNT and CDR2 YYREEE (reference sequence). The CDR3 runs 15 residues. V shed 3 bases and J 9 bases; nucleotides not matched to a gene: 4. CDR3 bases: TGTGCCAGCAGCTCGGGACTAGCGGGGGGTTTTGAGCAGTTCTTC. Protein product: CASSSGLAGGFEQFF.

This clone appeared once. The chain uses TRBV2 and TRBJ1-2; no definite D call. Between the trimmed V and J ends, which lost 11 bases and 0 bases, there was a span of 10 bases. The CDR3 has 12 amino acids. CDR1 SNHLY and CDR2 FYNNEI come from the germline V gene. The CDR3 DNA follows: TGTGCCTCTAGTTATTCTAACTATGGCTACACCTTC. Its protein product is CASSYSNYGYTF.

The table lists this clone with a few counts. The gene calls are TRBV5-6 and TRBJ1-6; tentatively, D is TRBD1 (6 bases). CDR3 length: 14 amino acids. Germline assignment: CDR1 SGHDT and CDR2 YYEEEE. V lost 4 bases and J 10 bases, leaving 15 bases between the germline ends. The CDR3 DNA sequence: TGTGCCAGCAGCACCGACAGGTACCGGTCACCCCTCCACTTT. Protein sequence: CASSTDRYRSPLHF. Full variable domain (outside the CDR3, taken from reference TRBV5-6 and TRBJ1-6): DAGVTQSPTHLIKTRGQQVTLRCSPKSGHDTVSWYQQALGQGPQFIFQYYEEEERQRGNFPDRFSGHQFPNYSSELNVNALLLGDSALYLCASSTDRYRSPLHFGNGTRLTVT.

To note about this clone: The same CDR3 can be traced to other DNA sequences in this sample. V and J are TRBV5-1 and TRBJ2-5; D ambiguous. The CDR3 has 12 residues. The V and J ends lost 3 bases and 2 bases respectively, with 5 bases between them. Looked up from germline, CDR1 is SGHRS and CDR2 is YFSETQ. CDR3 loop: CASSSRQETQYF. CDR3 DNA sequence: TGCGCCAGCAGCTCTCGGCAAGAGACCCAGTACTTC.

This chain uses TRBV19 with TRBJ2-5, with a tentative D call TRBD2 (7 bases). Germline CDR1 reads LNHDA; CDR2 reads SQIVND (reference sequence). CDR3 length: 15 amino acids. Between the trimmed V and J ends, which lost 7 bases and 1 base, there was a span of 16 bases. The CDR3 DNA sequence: TGTGCCAGTAAGCCCGGGGGGCCTCCCCAAGAGACCCAGTACTTC. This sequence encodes CASKPGGPPQETQYF. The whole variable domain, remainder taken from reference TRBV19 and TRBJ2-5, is DGGITQSPKYLFRKEGQNVTLSCEQNLNHDAMYWYRQDPGQGLRLIYYSQIVNDFQKGDIAEGYSVSREKKESFPLTVTSAQKNPTAFYLCASKPGGPPQETQYFGPGTRLLVL.

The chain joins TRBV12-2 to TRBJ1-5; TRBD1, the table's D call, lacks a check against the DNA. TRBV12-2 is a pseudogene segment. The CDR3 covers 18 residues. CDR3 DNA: TGTGCAAGTCGCGCACGGACAGGGGGTAGGGGTAGCAATCAGCCCCAGCATTTT. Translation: CASRARTGGRGSNQPQHF.

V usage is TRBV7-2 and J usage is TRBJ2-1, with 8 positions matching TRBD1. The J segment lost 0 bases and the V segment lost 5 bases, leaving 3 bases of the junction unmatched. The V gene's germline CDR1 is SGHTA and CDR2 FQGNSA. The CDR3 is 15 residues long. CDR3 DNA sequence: TGTGCCAGCAGCAAGGGACAGGTCTCCTACAATGAGCAGTTCTTC. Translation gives CASSKGQVSYNEQFF. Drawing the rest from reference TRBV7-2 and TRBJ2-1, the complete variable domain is GAGVSQSPSNKVTEKGKDVELRCDPISGHTALYWYRQSLGQGLEFLIYFQGNSAPDKSGLPSDRFSAERTGGSVSTLTIQRTQQEDSAVYLCASSKGQVSYNEQFFGPGTRLTVL.

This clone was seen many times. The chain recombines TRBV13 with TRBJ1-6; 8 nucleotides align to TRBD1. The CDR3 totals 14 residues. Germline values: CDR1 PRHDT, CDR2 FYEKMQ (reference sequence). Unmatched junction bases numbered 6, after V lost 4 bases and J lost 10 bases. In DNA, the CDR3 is TGTGCCAGCAGCTCCAGGACAGGGAACTCACCCCTCCACTTT. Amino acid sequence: CASSSRTGNSPLHF.

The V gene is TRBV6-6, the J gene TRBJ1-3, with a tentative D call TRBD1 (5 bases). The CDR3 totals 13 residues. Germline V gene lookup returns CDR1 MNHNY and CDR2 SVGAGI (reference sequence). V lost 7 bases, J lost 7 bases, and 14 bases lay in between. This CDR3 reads CASISQGGNTIYF. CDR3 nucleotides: TGTGCCAGCATCTCCCAGGGAGGCAACACCATATATTTT.

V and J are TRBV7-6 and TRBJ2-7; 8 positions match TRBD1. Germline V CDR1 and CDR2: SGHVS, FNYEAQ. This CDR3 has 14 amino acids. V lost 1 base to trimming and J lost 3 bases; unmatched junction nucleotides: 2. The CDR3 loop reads CASSLGGTGYEQYF. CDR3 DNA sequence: TGTGCCAGCAGCTTAGGCGGGACAGGCTACGAGCAGTACTTC. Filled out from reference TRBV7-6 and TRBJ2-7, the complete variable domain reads GAGVSQSPRYKVTKRGQDVALRCDPISGHVSLYWYRQALGQGPEFLTYFNYEAQQDKSGLPNDRFSAERPEGSISTLTIQRTEQRDSAMYRCASSLGGTGYEQYFGPGTRLTVT.

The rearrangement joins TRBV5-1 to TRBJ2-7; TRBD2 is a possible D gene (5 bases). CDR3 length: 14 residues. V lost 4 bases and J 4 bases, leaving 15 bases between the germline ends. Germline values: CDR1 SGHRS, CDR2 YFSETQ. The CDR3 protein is CASSPSSRGYEQYF. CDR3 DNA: TGCGCCAGCAGCCCTAGCTCGCGAGGGTACGAGCAGTACTTC.

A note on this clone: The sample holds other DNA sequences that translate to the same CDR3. CDR3 DNA: TGTGCCTGGTCCGGACTCGGAAATTCACCCCTCCACTTT. This gives the protein CAWSGLGNSPLHF. The V call is TRBV30, the J call TRBJ1-6; D not resolved. CDR1 and CDR2 (germline): GTSNPN, SVGIG (reference sequence). Trimming pared 5 bases from V and 7 bases from J, leaving 12 bases between. The length of the CDR3 is 13 residues.

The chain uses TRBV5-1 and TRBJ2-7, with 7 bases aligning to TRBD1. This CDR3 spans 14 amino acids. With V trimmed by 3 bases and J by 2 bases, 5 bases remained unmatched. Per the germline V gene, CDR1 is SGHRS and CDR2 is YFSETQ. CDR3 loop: CASSWDSQTYEQYF. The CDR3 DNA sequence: TGCGCCAGCAGCTGGGACAGCCAAACCTACGAGCAGTACTTC.

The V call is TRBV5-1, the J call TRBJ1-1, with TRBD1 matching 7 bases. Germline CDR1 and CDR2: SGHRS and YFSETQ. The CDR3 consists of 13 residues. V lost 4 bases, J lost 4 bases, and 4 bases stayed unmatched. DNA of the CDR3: TGCGCCAGCAGCCCTACAGGGGTCACTGAAGCTTTCTTT. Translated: CASSPTGVTEAFF.

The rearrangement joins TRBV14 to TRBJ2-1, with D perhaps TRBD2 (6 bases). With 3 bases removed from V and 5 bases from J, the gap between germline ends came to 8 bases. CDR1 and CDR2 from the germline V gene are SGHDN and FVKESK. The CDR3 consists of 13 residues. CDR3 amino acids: CASSQGTHNEQFF. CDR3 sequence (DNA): TGTGCCAGCAGCCAGGGGACTCACAATGAGCAGTTCTTC.

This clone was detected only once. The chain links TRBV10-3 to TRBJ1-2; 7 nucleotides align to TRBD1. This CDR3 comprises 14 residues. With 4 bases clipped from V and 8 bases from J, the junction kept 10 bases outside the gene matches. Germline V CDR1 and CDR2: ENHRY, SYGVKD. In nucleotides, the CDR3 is TGTGCCATCAGTGTCGACAGGGCGGGAAGCGGCTACACCTTC. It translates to CAISVDRAGSGYTF.

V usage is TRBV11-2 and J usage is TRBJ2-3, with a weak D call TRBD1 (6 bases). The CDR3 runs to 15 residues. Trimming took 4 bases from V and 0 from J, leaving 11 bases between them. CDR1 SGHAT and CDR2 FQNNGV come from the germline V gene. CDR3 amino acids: CASSSTGFSTDTQYF. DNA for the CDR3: TGTGCCAGCAGCTCCACAGGGTTTAGCACAGATACGCAGTATTTT.